This passage covers 8 T cell receptor beta chains from one sample sequenced in a study of molecular identifiers for immune sequencing clone quantification. From the PCR reads, TCRdb called clonotypes with MiXCR, one entry per CDR3 protein. The sample shows approximately 550,000 distinct CDR3 sequences, around 23% of them seen only once. Sequenced: naive CD8+ T cells from blood, with Jurkat cell RNA spiked in. Subset indicated: FACS-sorted CD8+CD4-CCR7+CD45RA+ naive T cells. These TCRs come from a human donor in good health. Some libraries in this study had Jurkat cell RNA spiked in.

In this sample, this clonotype turned up a few times. The genes are TRBV19 and TRBJ2-7; D is undetermined. The CDR3 contains 15 residues. Germline CDR1 is LNHDA and CDR2 is SQIVND (reference sequence). The ends were cut back, 3 bases at V and 2 bases at J, with 14 bases in the middle. The chain's CDR3 is CASSITPRRTYEQYF. The DNA of the CDR3 is TGTGCCAGTAGTATTACCCCTCGGCGGACCTACGAGCAGTACTTC. Using reference TRBV19 and TRBJ2-7 for the parts outside the CDR3, the full variable domain is DGGITQSPKYLFRKEGQNVTLSCEQNLNHDAMYWYRQDPGQGLRLIYYSQIVNDFQKGDIAEGYSVSREKKESFPLTVTSAQKNPTAFYLCASSITPRRTYEQYFGPGTRLTVT.

This clonotype was observed a handful of times. The V and J genes are TRBV7-9 and TRBJ1-5, with TRBD1 matching over 8 bases. CDR1 is SEHNR, CDR2 FQNEAQ, per germline (reference sequence). CDR3 length equals 14 residues. J was trimmed by 3 bases and V by 4 bases; bases with no gene match: 2. The DNA of the CDR3 is TGTGCCAGCAGCTCGACAGGGGACAATCAGCCCCAGCATTTT. Amino acids: CASSSTGDNQPQHF.

A word on this clonotype: Since a much larger clone is just one base distant, this may be a read error. The V and J genes are TRBV7-9 and TRBJ1-1; D is perhaps TRBD1 (5 bases). The CDR3 has 14 residues. From germline, CDR1 is SEHNR and CDR2 FQNEAQ (reference sequence). CDR3 region: CASSPTGGNTEACF. CDR3 DNA sequence: TGTGCCAGCAGCCCCACTGGGGGGAACACTGAAGCTTGCTTT. Full variable domain (remainder filled in from reference TRBV7-9 and TRBJ1-1): DTGVSQNPRHKITKRGQNVTFRCDPISEHNRLYWYRQTLGQGPEFLTYFQNEAQLEKSRLLSDRFSAERPKGSFSTLEIQRTEQGDSAMYLCASSPTGGNTEACFGQGTRLTVV.

This chain uses TRBV14 with TRBJ2-7, with 8 bases matching TRBD1. V lost 4 bases and J lost 7; bases outside the gene matches: 9. This CDR3 region has 14 residues. Germline CDR1 reads SGHDN; CDR2 reads FVKESK. The CDR3: CASSPWQGAKEQYF. Here the CDR3 DNA reads TGTGCCAGCAGCCCCTGGCAGGGGGCCAAAGAGCAGTACTTC.

This clonotype was detected many times. This sequence joins TRBV28 and TRBJ2-7, with D maybe TRBD2 (7 bases). The V end was cut by 3 bases, the J end by 3 bases, with 18 bases between. Germline V gene sequence: CDR1 MDHEN, CDR2 SYDVKM. This CDR3 comprises 16 residues. CDR3 sequence (DNA): TGTGCCAGCAGTTTTAGCCTAGGAGGGGGGGTCTACGAGCAGTACTTC. It translates to CASSFSLGGGVYEQYF.

This rearrangement joins TRBV7-2 to TRBJ1-2; 9 bases map to TRBD1. V lost 4 bases, J lost 4 bases, and 13 bases stayed unmatched. Germline assignment: CDR1 SGHTA and CDR2 FQGNSA. The CDR3 covers 17 residues. The DNA for the CDR3 is TGTGCCAGCAGCTCCCACTCCCGGGACAGGGATGGCTATGGCTACACCTTC. Translation: CASSSHSRDRDGYGYTF.

The CDR3 coding sequence is TGTGCCAGTAGCCCCAGGGGGGTGTTTGTCGGACACTTGAACACTGAAGCTTTCTTT. Translated, it gives CASSPRGVFVGHLNTEAFF. V and J are TRBV19 and TRBJ1-1, with 7 bases fitting TRBD1. The CDR3 totals 19 residues. Germline V lookup: CDR1 LNHDA, CDR2 SQIVND (reference sequence). With 6 bases clipped from V and 0 bases from J, the junction kept 19 bases outside the gene matches. Complete variable domain (other parts from reference TRBV19 and TRBJ1-1): DGGITQSPKYLFRKEGQNVTLSCEQNLNHDAMYWYRQDPGQGLRLIYYSQIVNDFQKGDIAEGYSVSREKKESFPLTVTSAQKNPTAFYLCASSPRGVFVGHLNTEAFFGQGTRLTVV.

The V call is TRBV7-9, the J call TRBJ2-7, with 10 bases that match TRBD2. The CDR3 runs 16 residues. Unmatched junction bases numbered 10, after V lost 4 bases and J lost 4 bases. Germline V gene sequence: CDR1 SEHNR, CDR2 FQNEAQ (reference sequence). This chain's CDR3 is CASSSATSGKAYEQYF. The CDR3 DNA reads TGTGCCAGCAGCTCGGCTACTAGCGGGAAAGCGTACGAGCAGTACTTC.